These 24 T cell receptor beta chains originate from one sample sequenced in a study of identical twins. TCRdb ran MiXCR on the 5' RACE reads and lists one entry per CDR3 protein. Here the sample spans more than 650,000 distinct CDR3 sequences, around 6% being singletons. Sequencing was carried out using naive T cells sorted from blood. The receptors originated from a man younger than 35 in good health.

A few counts support this clonotype. The J gene is TRBJ2-7, the V gene TRBV2, with 7 bases that match TRBD1. CDR1 is SNHLY, CDR2 FYNNEI, per germline. The CDR3 is 13 amino acids. V lost 8 bases to trimming and J lost 5 bases; unmatched junction nucleotides: 9. The CDR3 nucleotides are TGTGCCAGCGAGGCGACAGGGTTTAACGAGCAGTACTTC. Its protein is CASEATGFNEQYF.

This clonotype showed up many times. The chain couples TRBV29-1 to TRBJ2-2; TRBD2 is a possible D gene (5 bases). Germline V CDR1 and CDR2: SQVTM, ANQGSEA. Trimming shortened V by 5 bases and J by 3 bases, and 7 bases separated the two germline ends. This CDR3 comprises 12 residues. As DNA, the CDR3 is TGCAGCGTTCTGAGGGACACCGGGGAGCTGTTTTTT. This codes for CSVLRDTGELFF.

This clonotype showed up many times. This chain links TRBV6-6 with TRBJ2-2; a possible D gene is TRBD1 (7 bases). This CDR3 spans 12 amino acids. V was trimmed by 5 bases and J by 11 bases, leaving 12 bases between them. Per germline, CDR1 MNHNY and CDR2 SVGAGI (reference sequence). The CDR3 DNA sequence: TGTGCCAGCAGTCGCCAGGGGGGAGAGCTGTTTTTT. It is translated as CASSRQGGELFF.

The gene calls are TRBV20-1 and TRBJ2-2; the D gene is possibly TRBD2 (5 bases). V was trimmed by 2 bases and J by 4 bases, leaving 8 bases between them. The germline V gene has CDR1 DFQATT and CDR2 SNEGSKA (reference sequence). The CDR3 extends over 13 amino acids. In DNA form, the CDR3 reads TGCAGTGCTAGAAAGCTAGCCACCGGGGAGCTGTTTTTT. The encoded protein is CSARKLATGELFF.

The chain links TRBV15 to TRBJ2-3, with D possibly matching TRBD1 (6 bases). This CDR3 spans 13 amino acids. Between the trimmed V and J ends, which lost 3 bases and 6 bases, there was a span of 10 bases. Germline V gene sequence: CDR1 LNHNV, CDR2 YYDKDF (reference sequence). CDR3 amino acids: CATSSQGSDTQYF. As DNA, the CDR3 is TGTGCCACCAGCAGTCAGGGGTCGGATACGCAGTATTTT.

This clonotype was seen at least ten times. The V call is TRBV20-1, the J call TRBJ2-1; either TRBD1 or TRBD2 may supply D (5 bases each). V was clipped by 4 bases and J by 6 bases, with 16 bases between them. Per the germline V gene, CDR1 is DFQATT and CDR2 is SNEGSKA (reference sequence). The CDR3 extends over 14 amino acids. In DNA form, the CDR3 reads TGCAGTGCTATGAGAGGGACGGGGCGCAATGAGCAGTTCTTC. Translated: CSAMRGTGRNEQFF.

V usage is TRBV28 and J usage is TRBJ2-6; either TRBD1 or TRBD2 may fit D (6 bases each). Trimming took off 7 bases at V and 0 bases at J, with 16 bases between the two ends. The CDR3 loop spans 17 amino acids. Per germline, CDR1 MDHEN and CDR2 SYDVKM. CDR3 sequence (DNA): TGTGCCAGCACCAGGGGAGGTGTTCCCTCTGGGGCCAACGTCCTGACTTTC. Protein product: CASTRGGVPSGANVLTF.

This clonotype has a count of ten or more. The V and J genes are TRBV25-1 and TRBJ1-2; D not certain. The CDR3 is 15 amino acids. The germline CDR1 and CDR2 sequences are MGHDK and SYGVNS. Trimming pared 0 bases from V and 4 bases from J, leaving 12 bases between. The CDR3 sequence is CASSEYSARSYGYTF. CDR3 DNA: TGTGCCAGCAGTGAATACTCGGCCCGCAGCTATGGCTACACCTTC.

This clonotype was recorded a few times. V and J are TRBV5-6 and TRBJ1-1; no firm D call. Deletions cut 4 bases from V and 0 bases from J, with 13 bases between. CDR1 is SGHDT, CDR2 YYEEEE, per germline. The CDR3 is 15 amino acids. CDR3 sequence reads: CASSGPRGLNTEAFF. The CDR3 DNA reads TGTGCCAGCAGCGGCCCGCGGGGTTTGAACACTGAAGCTTTCTTT.

J is TRBJ2-3 and V is TRBV20-1; D is undetermined. The length of the CDR3 is 12 residues. The germline gives CDR1 DFQATT, CDR2 SNEGSKA (reference sequence). The CDR3 loop reads CRALAPTDTQYF. CDR3 in DNA: TGCAGGGCTCTCGCACCCACAGATACGCAGTATTTT.

The chain couples TRBV10-1 to TRBJ2-7; D not resolved. Germline CDR1 reads WNHNN; CDR2 reads SYGVQD (reference sequence). The CDR3 runs to 11 residues. The ends were cut back, 9 bases at V and 7 bases at J, with 13 bases in the middle. This chain's CDR3 is CASPSLREQYV. For the CDR3, the DNA is TGCGCCAGTCCCTCATTGCGGGAGCAGTACGTC.

The chain combines TRBV7-6 with TRBJ1-5; D is possibly TRBD1 (5 bases). Looked up from germline, CDR1 is SGHVS and CDR2 is FNYEAQ. This CDR3 comprises 16 residues. V lost 3 bases and J lost 4, with 16 bases in between. The DNA for the CDR3 is TGTGCCAGCAGCTTGGGCCATTCTGGGGGAAATCAGCCCCAGCATTTT. Protein: CASSLGHSGGNQPQHF.

The chain joins TRBV2 to TRBJ2-5; D is perhaps TRBD2 (6 bases). The CDR3 consists of 13 residues. The V gene lost 6 bases and the J gene lost 3 bases, with 11 bases spanning the gap. Germline V CDR1 and CDR2: SNHLY, FYNNEI. CDR3 region: CASRAGREETQYF. The CDR3 DNA sequence: TGTGCCAGCAGGGCGGGAAGGGAAGAGACCCAGTACTTC.

This clonotype was found a few times. The chain is built from TRBV11-2 and TRBJ2-7; TRBD2 matches at 7 bases. Germline loops: CDR1 SGHAT, CDR2 FQNNGV. Trimming took 0 bases from V and 1 from J; bases not matched to a gene: 9. The CDR3 contains 17 residues. The CDR3 sequence is CASSLETGGSVSYEQYV. The CDR3 DNA reads as TGTGCCAGCAGCTTAGAAACGGGCGGGAGTGTTTCCTACGAGCAGTACGTC.

This clonotype was seen ten or more times. V gene TRBV6-5 combines with J gene TRBJ2-5; possible D gene TRBD2, 5 bases. Deletions cut 3 bases from V and 5 bases from J, with 10 bases between. The CDR3 length is 13 residues. Germline CDR1 is MNHEY and CDR2 is SVGAGI. In nucleotides, the CDR3 is TGTGCCAGCAGTTATTCCACGGGGGAGACCCAGTACTTC. As protein: CASSYSTGETQYF.

In this sample, this clonotype turned up many times. The rearrangement links TRBV4-1 to TRBJ1-1; TRBD1 might be the D (5 bases). The CDR3 is 14 amino acids. The V end was cut by 5 bases, the J end by 3 bases, with 13 bases between. CDR1 and CDR2 from the germline V gene are MGHRA and YSYEKL. DNA for the CDR3: TGCGCCAGCAGCGCGAGGGTACAGGACACTGAAGCTTTCTTT. This gives the protein CASSARVQDTEAFF.

V is TRBV6-2 or TRBV6-3 and J is TRBJ2-5; 15 bases are shared with TRBD2. This CDR3 has 16 amino acids. V gave up 1 base and J gave up 4 bases; unmatched junction bases: 1. Germline values: CDR1 MNHEY, CDR2 SVGEGT. CDR3 in amino acids: CASSYWGLAGGETQYF. CDR3 DNA sequence: TGTGCCAGCAGTTACTGGGGACTAGCGGGAGGAGAGACCCAGTACTTC.

This clonotype occurred many times. The V call is TRBV7-3, the J call TRBJ2-7, with D perhaps given as TRBD1 or TRBD2 (5 bases each). Germline CDR1 SGHTA, CDR2 FQGTGA. The CDR3 consists of 14 residues. V lost 0 bases to trimming and J lost 7 bases, with 13 bases between them. The CDR3: CASSLTVGPGEQYF. CDR3 sequence (DNA): TGTGCCAGCAGCTTAACTGTGGGGCCGGGGGAGCAGTACTTC.

V gene TRBV29-1 combines with J gene TRBJ2-3, with a tentative D call TRBD1 (5 bases). The V end was cut by 4 bases, the J end by 6 bases, with 23 bases between. CDR1 is SQVTM and CDR2 is ANQGSEA in the germline V gene. The CDR3 contains 16 residues. The CDR3 nucleotides are TGCAGCGTTGGTTCAGAGCAGGGTTGGGTGGAGGATACGCAGTATTTT. It codes for CSVGSEQGWVEDTQYF.

Ten or more counts support this clonotype. The genes are TRBV4-1 and TRBJ1-2, with D unclear. Germline-derived CDR1 and CDR2 are MGHRA and YSYEKL. V dropped 0 bases and J dropped 4 bases, with 15 bases sitting between them. This CDR3 region has 16 residues. CDR3 amino acids: CASSQDPPGYGYGYTF. CDR3 bases: TGCGCCAGCAGCCAAGATCCCCCGGGATATGGCTATGGCTACACCTTC.

This clonotype occurred many times. This chain links TRBV7-7 with TRBJ2-5; possibly TRBD2 for D (5 bases). V was cut by 5 bases and J by 2 bases, with 6 bases left in between. CDR1 is SSHAT, CDR2 FNYEAQ, per germline (reference sequence). The CDR3 contains 12 residues. CDR3 in DNA: TGTGCCAGCAGCACGGGACAAGAGACCCAGTACTTC. Its translation: CASSTGQETQYF.

The chain carries TRBV5-5 and TRBJ2-1; D may match TRBD1 or TRBD2 (5 bases each). Per germline, CDR1 SGHKS and CDR2 YYEKEE (reference sequence). CDR3 length: 17 amino acids. V was clipped by 0 bases and J by 7 bases, with 20 bases between them. This CDR3 is CASSLEIPGPKGNEQFF. DNA for the CDR3: TGTGCCAGCAGCTTGGAGATCCCGGGGCCGAAGGGGAATGAGCAGTTCTTC.

A single count supports this clonotype. This clone may be a read error of a much larger clone one base away. This CDR3 fails to terminate in the conserved phenylalanine or tryptophan, so it likely reflects a read error. The chain employs TRBV6-1 and TRBJ2-5, with 12 bases matching TRBD2. Germline lookup yields CDR1 MNHNS and CDR2 SASEGT. The junction had 16 bases not matched to a gene; V was cut back by 9 bases and J by 5 bases. The CDR3 has 17 residues. CDR3 in amino acids: CASPGTRLAGVVETQYY. The DNA for the CDR3 is TGTGCCAGTCCCGGGACGAGACTAGCGGGAGTTGTGGAGACCCAGTACTAC.

This clonotype has a count of ten or more. The CDR3, as DNA: TGTGCCATCAGGCCCGACAGAGAAGAGACCCAGTACTTC. The encoded protein is CAIRPDREETQYF. The chain combines TRBV10-3 with TRBJ2-5, with TRBD1 as a possible D gene (5 bases). Per germline, CDR1 ENHRY and CDR2 SYGVKD. Trimming took 6 bases from V and 3 from J, leaving 11 bases between them. The length of the CDR3 is 13 residues.